This TCR beta chain was sequenced for a study of blood T cell repertoires in COVID-19. In the study overall: Recovered status applied to Cohort 3 donors who had two consecutive negative PCRs. It also applied to those with clearance or with symptom resolution. PBMCs, B-cell-depleted T cells, or T cells provided the cDNA or gDNA that made up the material.

Measured with immunoSEQ multiplex PCR; TCRdb has only the in-frame clones, and not every one. The repertoire consists of roughly 150,000 clones, with roughly 78% occurring once and the leading ten covering around 17%. Everyone who took part was roughly 18 to 89 years old, and they came from 24 US areas. Each participant's cohort was designated according to participant-reported clinical history. The sequence was collected from a woman in her sixties or seventies in a cohort exposed to, infected with or recovered from COVID-19 (not recorded which). The sample taken for sequencing was PBMCs or T cells enriched from blood (not recorded which).

CDR3 bases: TGCAGTGCTAGTATGAGGGGCAATCAGCCCCAGCATTTT. Translated: CSASMRGNQPQHF. V and J are TRBV20-1 and TRBJ1-5, with D hard to call. V was pared by 3 bases and J by 2 bases, with 8 bases between. The CDR3 length is 13 residues. Per germline, CDR1 DFQATT and CDR2 SNEGSKA (reference sequence).